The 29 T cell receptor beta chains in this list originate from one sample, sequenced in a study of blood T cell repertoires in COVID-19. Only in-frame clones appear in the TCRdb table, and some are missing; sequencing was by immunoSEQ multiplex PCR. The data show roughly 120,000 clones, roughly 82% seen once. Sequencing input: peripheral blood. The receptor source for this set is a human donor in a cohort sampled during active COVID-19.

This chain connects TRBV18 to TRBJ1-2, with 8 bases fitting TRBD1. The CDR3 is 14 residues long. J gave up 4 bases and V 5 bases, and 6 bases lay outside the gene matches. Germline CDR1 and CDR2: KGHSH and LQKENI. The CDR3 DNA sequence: TGTGCCAGCTCAGCTGGACAGGGAGGCTATGGCTACACCTTC. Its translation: CASSAGQGGYGYTF.

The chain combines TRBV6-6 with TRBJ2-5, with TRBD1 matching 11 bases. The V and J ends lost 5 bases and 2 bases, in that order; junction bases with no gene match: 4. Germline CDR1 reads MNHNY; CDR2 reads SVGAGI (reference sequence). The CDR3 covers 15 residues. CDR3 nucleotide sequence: TGTGCCAGCAGTCGGGGGACAGGGGGGCAAGAGACCCAGTACTTC. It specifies CASSRGTGGQETQYF.

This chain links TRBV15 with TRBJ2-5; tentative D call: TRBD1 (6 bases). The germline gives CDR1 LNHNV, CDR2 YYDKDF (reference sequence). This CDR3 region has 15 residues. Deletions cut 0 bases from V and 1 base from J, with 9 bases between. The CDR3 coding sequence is TGTGCCACCAGCAGAGACGGGACACCCCAAGAGACCCAGTACTTC. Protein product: CATSRDGTPQETQYF. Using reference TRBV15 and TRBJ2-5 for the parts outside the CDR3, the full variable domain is DAMVIQNPRYQVTQFGKPVTLSCSQTLNHNVMYWYQQKSSQAPKLLFHYYDKDFNNEADTPDNFQSRRPNTSFCFLDIRSPGLGDTAMYLCATSRDGTPQETQYFGPGTRLLVL.

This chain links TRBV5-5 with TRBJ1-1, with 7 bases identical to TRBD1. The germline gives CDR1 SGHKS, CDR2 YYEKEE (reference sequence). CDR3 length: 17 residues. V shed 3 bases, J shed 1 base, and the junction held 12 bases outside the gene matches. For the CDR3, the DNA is TGTGCCAGCAGCTCCTACAGGGGAACAATAGCGAACACTGAAGCTTTCTTT. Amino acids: CASSSYRGTIANTEAFF. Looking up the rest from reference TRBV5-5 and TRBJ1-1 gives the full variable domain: DAGVTQSPTHLIKTRGQQVTLRCSPISGHKSVSWYQQVLGQGPQFIFQYYEKEERGRGNFPDRFSARQFPNYSSELNVNALLLGDSALYLCASSSYRGTIANTEAFFGQGTRLTVV.

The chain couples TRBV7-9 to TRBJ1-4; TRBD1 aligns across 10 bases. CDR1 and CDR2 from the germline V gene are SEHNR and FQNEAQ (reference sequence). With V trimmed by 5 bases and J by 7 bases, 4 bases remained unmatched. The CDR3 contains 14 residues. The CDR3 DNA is TGTGCCAGCAGCGACAGGGGGCTGGGTGAAAAACTGTTTTTT. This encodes CASSDRGLGEKLFF.

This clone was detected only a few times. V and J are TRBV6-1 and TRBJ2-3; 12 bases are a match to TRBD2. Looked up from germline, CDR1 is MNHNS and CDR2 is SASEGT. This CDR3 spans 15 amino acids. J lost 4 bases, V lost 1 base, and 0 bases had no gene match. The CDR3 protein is CASSEGTSGADTQYF. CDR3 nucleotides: TGTGCCAGCAGTGAAGGGACTAGCGGGGCAGATACGCAGTATTTT.

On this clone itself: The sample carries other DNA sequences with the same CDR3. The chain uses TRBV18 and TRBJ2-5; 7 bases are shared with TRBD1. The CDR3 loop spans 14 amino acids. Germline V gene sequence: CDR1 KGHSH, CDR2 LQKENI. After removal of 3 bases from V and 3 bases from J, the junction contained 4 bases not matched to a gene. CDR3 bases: TGTGCCAGCTCACCGGGGACAGTAGAAGAGACCCAGTACTTC. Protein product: CASSPGTVEETQYF.

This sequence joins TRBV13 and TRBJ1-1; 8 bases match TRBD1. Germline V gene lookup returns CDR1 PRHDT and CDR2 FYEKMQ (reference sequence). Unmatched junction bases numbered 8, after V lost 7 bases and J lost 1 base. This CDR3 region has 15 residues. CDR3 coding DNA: TGTGCCAGCACCGAGACAGGGGCGGGGAACACTGAAGCTTTCTTT. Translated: CASTETGAGNTEAFF.

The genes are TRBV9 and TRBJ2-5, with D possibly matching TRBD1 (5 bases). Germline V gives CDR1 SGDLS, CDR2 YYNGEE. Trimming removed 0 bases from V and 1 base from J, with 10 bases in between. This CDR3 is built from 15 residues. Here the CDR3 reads CASSVEGRVQETQYF. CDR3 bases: TGTGCCAGCAGCGTAGAGGGCAGGGTCCAAGAGACCCAGTACTTC. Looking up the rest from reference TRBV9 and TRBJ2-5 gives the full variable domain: DSGVTQTPKHLITATGQRVTLRCSPRSGDLSVYWYQQSLDQGLQFLIQYYNGEERAKGNILERFSAQQFPDLHSELNLSSLELGDSALYFCASSVEGRVQETQYFGPGTRLLVL.

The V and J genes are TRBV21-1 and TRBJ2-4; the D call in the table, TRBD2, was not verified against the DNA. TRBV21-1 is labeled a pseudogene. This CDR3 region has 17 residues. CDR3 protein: CASSKEFEGEAKNIQYF. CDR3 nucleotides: TGTGCCAGCAGCAAAGAATTCGAGGGAGAAGCCAAAAACATTCAGTACTTC.

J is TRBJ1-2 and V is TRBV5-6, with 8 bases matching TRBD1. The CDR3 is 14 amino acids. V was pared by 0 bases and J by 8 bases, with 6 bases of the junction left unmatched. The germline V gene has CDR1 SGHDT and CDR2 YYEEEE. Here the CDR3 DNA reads TGTGCCAGCAGCTTGGCCCTGGACAGGGAAGGCTACACCTTC. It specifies CASSLALDREGYTF.

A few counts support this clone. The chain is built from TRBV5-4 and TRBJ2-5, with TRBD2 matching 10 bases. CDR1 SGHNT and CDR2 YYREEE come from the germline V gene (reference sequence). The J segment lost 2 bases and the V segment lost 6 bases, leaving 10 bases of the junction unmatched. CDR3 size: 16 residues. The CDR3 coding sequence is TGTGCCAGCACCCGCGGCGGGACTAGCGTTCAAGAGACCCAGTACTTC. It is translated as CASTRGGTSVQETQYF. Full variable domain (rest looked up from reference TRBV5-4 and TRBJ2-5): ETGVTQSPTHLIKTRGQQVTLRCSSQSGHNTVSWYQQALGQGPQFIFQYYREEENGRGNFPPRFSGLQFPNYSSELNVNALELDDSALYLCASTRGGTSVQETQYFGPGTRLLVL.

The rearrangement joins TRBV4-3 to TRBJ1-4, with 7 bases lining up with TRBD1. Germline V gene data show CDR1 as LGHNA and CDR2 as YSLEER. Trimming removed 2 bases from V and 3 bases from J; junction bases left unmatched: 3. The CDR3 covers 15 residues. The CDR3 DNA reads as TGCGCCAGCAGCCAACACAGGGGAGCTAATGAAAAACTGTTTTTT. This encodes CASSQHRGANEKLFF.

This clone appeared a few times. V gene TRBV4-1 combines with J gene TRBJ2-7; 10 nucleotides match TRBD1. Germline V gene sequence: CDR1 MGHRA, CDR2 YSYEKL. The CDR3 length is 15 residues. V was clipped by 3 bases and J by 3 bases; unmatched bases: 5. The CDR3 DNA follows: TGCGCCAGCAGCCATCCAGGGGACAGGGGCTACGAGCAGTACTTC. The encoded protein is CASSHPGDRGYEQYF.

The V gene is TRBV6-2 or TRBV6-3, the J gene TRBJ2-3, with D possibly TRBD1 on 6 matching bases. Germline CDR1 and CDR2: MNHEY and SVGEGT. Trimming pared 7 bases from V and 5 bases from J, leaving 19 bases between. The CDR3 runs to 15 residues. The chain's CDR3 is CASTPWGQGEDTQYF. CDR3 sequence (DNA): TGTGCCAGCACCCCTTGGGGACAAGGAGAAGATACGCAGTATTTT.

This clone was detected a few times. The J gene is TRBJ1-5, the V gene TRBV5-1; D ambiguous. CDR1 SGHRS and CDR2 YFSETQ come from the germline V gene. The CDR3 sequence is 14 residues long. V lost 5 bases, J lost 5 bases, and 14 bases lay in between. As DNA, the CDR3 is TGCGCCAGCAGACAATCCTGGGCCGATCAGCCCCAGCATTTT. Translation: CASRQSWADQPQHF.

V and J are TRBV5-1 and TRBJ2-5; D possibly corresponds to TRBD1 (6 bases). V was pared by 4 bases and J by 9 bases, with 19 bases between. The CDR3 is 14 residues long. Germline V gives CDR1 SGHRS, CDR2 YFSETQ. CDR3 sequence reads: CASSPGTPPKAQYF. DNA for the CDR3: TGCGCCAGCAGCCCGGGGACACCGCCGAAGGCCCAGTACTTC. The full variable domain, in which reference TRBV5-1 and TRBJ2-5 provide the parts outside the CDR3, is KAGVTQTPRYLIKTRGQQVTLSCSPISGHRSVSWYQQTPGQGLQFLFEYFSETQRNKGNFPGRFSGRQFSNSRSEMNVSTLELGDSALYLCASSPGTPPKAQYFGPGTRLLVL.

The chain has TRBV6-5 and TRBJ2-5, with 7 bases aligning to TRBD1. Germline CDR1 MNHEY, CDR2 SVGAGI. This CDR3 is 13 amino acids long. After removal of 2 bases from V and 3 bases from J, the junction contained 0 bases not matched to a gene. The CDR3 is CASSYGTEETQYF. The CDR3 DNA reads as TGTGCCAGCAGTTACGGGACAGAAGAGACCCAGTACTTC.

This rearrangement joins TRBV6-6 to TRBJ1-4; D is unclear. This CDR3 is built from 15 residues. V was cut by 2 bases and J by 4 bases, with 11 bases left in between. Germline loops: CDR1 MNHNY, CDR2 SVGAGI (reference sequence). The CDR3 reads CASSYGGQINEKLFF. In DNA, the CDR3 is TGTGCCAGCAGTTACGGTGGGCAGATTAATGAAAAACTGTTTTTT.

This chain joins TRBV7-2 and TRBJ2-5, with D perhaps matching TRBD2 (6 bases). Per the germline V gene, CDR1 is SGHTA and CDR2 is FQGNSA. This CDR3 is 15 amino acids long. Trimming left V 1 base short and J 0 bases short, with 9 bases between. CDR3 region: CASSLVGEDQETQYF. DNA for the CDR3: TGTGCCAGCAGCTTAGTCGGGGAGGACCAAGAGACCCAGTACTTC.

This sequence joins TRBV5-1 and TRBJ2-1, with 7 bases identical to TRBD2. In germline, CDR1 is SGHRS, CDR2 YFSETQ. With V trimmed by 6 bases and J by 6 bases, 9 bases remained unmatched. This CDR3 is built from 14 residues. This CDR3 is CASTHGGRGNEQFF. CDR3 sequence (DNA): TGCGCCAGCACCCACGGGGGGAGGGGCAATGAGCAGTTCTTC.

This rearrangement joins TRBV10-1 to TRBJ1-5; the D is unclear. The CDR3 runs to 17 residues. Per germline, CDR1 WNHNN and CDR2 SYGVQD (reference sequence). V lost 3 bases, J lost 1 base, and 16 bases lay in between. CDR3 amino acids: CASSDRETAKSNQPQHF. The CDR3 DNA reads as TGCGCCAGCAGTGATCGGGAAACGGCCAAAAGCAATCAGCCCCAGCATTTT.

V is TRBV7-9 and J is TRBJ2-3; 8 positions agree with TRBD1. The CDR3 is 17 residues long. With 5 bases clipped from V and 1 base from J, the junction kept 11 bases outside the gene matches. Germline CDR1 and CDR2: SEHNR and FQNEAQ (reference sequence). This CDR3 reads CASSLRTGRRRTDTQYF. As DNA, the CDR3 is TGTGCCAGCAGCCTGCGGACAGGGCGGCGACGCACAGATACGCAGTATTTT. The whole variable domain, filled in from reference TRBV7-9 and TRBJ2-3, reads DTGVSQNPRHKITKRGQNVTFRCDPISEHNRLYWYRQTLGQGPEFLTYFQNEAQLEKSRLLSDRFSAERPKGSFSTLEIQRTEQGDSAMYLCASSLRTGRRRTDTQYFGPGTRLTVL.

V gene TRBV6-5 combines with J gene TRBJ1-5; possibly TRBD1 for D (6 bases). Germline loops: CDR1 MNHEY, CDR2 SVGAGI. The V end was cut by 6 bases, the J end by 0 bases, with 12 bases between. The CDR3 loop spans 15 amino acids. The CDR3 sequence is CASRLGGISNQPQHF. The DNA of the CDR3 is TGTGCCAGCAGGTTAGGGGGTATTAGCAATCAGCCCCAGCATTTT.

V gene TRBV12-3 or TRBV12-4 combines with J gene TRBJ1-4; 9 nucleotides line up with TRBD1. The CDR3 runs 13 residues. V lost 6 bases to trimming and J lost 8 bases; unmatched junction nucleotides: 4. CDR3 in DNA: TGTGCCAGCAGGGGACAGGGTAACGAAAAACTGTTTTTT. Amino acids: CASRGQGNEKLFF.

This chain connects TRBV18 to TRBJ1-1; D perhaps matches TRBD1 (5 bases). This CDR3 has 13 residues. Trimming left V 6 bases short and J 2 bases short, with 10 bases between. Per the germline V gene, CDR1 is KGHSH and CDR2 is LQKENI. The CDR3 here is CASSPGLNTEAFF. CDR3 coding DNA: TGTGCCAGCTCCCCGGGACTAAACACTGAAGCTTTCTTT. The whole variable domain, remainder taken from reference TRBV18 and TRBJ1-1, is NAGVMQNPRHLVRRRGQEARLRCSPMKGHSHVYWYRQLPEEGLKFMVYLQKENIIDESGMPKERFSAEFPKEGPSILRIQQVVRGDSAAYFCASSPGLNTEAFFGQGTRLTVV.

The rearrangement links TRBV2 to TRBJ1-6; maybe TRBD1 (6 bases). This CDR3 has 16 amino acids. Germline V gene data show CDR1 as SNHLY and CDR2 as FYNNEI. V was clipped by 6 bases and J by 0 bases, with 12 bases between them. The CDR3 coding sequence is TGTGCCAGCAGCCTCAGGGGCAGCTCCTATAATTCACCCCTCCACTTT. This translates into CASSLRGSSYNSPLHF.

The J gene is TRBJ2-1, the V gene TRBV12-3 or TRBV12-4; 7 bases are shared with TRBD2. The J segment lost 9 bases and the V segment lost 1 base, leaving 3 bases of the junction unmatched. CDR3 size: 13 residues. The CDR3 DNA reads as TGTGCCAGCAGTTTAGGGGTAGCGGGTGAGCAGTTCTTC. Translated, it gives CASSLGVAGEQFF.

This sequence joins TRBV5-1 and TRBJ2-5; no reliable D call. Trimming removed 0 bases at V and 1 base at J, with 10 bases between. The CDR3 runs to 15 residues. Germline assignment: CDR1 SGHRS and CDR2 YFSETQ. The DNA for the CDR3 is TGCGCCAGCAGCTTGGGTGGTAACATCCAAGAGACCCAGTACTTC. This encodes CASSLGGNIQETQYF. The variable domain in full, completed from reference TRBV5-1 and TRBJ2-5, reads KAGVTQTPRYLIKTRGQQVTLSCSPISGHRSVSWYQQTPGQGLQFLFEYFSETQRNKGNFPGRFSGRQFSNSRSEMNVSTLELGDSALYLCASSLGGNIQETQYFGPGTRLLVL.